This T cell receptor (beta chain) was captured by sequencing in a study of breast tumors, draining lymph nodes, adjacent tissues. Findings of the study overall: Luminal-like breast cancer showed significantly greater tumor-nontumor repertoire similarity than basal-like breast cancer did.

With respect to this clonotype: What it binds is unknown. A much larger clone differs from this one at a single base, so this may be a read error.

The CDR3 has 13 amino acids. Germline V gene sequence: CDR1 MGHRA, CDR2 YSYEKL. Breast cancer patients provided tissue from their axillary draining lymph nodes. Each CDR3 protein gets one entry after TCRdb re-called the multiplex PCR reads with MiXCR. The data show 85,000 to 130,000 distinct CDR3 sequences, less than 25% seen once. This TCR came from a female donor with breast cancer. Some clones in this sample may be carry-over from other donors' samples. Sequenced input: axillary lymph node tissue. The V gene is TRBV4-1, the J gene TRBJ2-1, with D maybe TRBD2 (6 bases). The CDR3 sequence: CTSSQERGLGRFF. CDR3 DNA sequence: TGCACCAGCAGCCAAGAAAGGGGACTGGGAAGGTTCTTC.